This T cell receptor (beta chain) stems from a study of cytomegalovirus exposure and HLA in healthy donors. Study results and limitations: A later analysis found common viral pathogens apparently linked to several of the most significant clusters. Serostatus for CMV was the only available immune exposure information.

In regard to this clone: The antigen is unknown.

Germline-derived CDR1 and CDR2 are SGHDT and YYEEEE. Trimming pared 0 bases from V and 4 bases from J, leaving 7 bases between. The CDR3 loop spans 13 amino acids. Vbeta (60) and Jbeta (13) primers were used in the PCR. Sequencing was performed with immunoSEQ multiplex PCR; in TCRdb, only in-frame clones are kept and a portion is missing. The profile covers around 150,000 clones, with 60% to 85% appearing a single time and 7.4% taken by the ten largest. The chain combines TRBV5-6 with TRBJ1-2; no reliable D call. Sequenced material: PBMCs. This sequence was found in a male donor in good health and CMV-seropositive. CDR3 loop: CASSLGHSYGYTF. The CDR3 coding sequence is TGTGCCAGCAGCTTGGGACATTCCTATGGCTACACCTTC.